This TCR beta chain was sequenced for a study of human CD8 memory T cell subsets. General study points: In this study, sequencing was restricted to T cell receptor beta chains only.

A word on this clonotype: Its antigen is not known.

CDR1 is SGHVS, CDR2 FQNEAQ, per germline. CDR3 size: 18 residues. Construction of TCR beta libraries was accomplished by means of UMI-labeled 5' RACE. TCRdb reworked the 5' RACE reads into one entry per CDR3 protein, no DNA. The sample includes about 5,000 distinct CDR3 sequences. The sample comprised CD8+ effector memory T cells (TEM) sorted from PBMCs. As to subset: effector memory CD8 T cells, CCR7- CD45RO+ CD95+. This sequence originates from a human donor in good health. The chain combines TRBV7-8 with TRBJ1-6; the D gene TCRdb calls, TRBD1, cannot be checked with no DNA. Here the CDR3 reads CASSLVFPAGAYNSPLHF.